This TCR beta chain was sequenced for a study of blood T cell repertoires in COVID-19. The table lists this clone with a count of one. In the original processing: Nucleated cell counts were estimated from reference gene primer amplification. Measured with immunoSEQ multiplex PCR; TCRdb has only the in-frame clones, and not every one. The V and J calls and the clone size are those of that table, but D and trimming were determined from the DNA. The sample includes 200,000 to 300,000 clones, roughly 88% seen only once; the top ten take about 2.9%. Individuals drawn from around 25 US areas were about 18 to 100 years old. Categorization into cohorts depended on clinical history that participants reported. From germline, CDR1 is LGHNA and CDR2 YSLEER. This CDR3 region has 14 residues. The V and J ends lost 1 base and 8 bases, in that order; junction bases with no gene match: 4.

The TCR comes from a woman aged 40 to 49 who had been exposed to COVID-19. The material sequenced was PBMCs or T cells enriched from blood (not recorded which). The gene calls are TRBV4-3 and TRBJ2-2; 7 bases align to TRBD1. CDR3 coding DNA: TGCGCCAGCAGCCAAGTAGACAGGGAGGGGGAGCTGTTTTTT. Amino acids: CASSQVDREGELFF.